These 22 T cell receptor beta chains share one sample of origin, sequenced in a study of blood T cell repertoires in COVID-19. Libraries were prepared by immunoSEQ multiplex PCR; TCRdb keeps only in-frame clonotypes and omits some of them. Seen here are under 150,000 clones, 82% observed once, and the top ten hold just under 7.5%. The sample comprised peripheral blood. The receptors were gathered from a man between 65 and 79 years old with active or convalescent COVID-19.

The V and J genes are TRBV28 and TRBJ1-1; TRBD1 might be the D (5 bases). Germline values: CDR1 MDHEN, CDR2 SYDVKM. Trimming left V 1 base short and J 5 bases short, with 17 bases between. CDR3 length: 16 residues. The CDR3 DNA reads TGTGCCAGCAGTTTATCTCCTGGCAGGGAATGGACTGAAGCTTTCTTT. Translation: CASSLSPGREWTEAFF.

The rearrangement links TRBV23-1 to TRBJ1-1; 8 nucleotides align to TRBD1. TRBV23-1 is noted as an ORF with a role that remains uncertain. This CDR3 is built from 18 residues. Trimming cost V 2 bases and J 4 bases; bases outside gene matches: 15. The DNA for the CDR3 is TGCGCCAGCAGTCAACCGCCTCCAGGGGGCCGTTTGGGCACTGAAGCTTTCTTT. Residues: CASSQPPPGGRLGTEAFF.

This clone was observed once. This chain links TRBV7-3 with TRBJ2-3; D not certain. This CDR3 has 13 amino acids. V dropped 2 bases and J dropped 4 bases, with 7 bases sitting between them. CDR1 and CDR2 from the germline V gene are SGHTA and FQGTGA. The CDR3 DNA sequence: TGTGCCAGCAGCTTAGGCCAATCAGATACGCAGTATTTT. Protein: CASSLGQSDTQYF.

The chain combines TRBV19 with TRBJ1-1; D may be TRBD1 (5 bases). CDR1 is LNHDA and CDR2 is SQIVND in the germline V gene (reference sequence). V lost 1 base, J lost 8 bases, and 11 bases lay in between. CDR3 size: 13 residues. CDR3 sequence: CASSIGNRLEAFF. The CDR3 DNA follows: TGTGCCAGTAGTATAGGTAACAGGTTAGAAGCTTTCTTT.

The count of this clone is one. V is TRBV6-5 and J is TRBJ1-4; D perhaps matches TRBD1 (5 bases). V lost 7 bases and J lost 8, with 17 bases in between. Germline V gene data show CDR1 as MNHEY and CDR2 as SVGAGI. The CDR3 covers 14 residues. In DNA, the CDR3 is TGTGCCAGCACTACCCAGGGCTCTTGGGAAAAACTGTTTTTT. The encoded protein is CASTTQGSWEKLFF.

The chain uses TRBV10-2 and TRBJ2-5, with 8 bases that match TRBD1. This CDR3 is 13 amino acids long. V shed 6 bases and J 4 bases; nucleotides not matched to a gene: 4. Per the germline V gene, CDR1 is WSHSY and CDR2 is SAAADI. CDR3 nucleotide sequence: TGCGCCAGCAGGGGACAGGTTGGAGAGACCCAGTACTTC. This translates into CASRGQVGETQYF.

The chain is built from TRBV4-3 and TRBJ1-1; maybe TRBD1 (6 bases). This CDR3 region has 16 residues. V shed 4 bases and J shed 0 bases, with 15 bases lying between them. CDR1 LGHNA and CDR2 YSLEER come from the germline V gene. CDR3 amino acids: CASSRVDRNLNTEAFF. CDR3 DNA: TGCGCCAGCAGCCGCGTCGACAGGAACCTGAACACTGAAGCTTTCTTT.

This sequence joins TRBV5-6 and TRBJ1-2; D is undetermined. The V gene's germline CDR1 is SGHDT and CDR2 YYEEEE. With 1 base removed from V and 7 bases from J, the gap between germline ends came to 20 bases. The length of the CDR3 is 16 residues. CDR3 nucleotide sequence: TGTGCCAGCAGCTTGTTAGTAGAAGCGTCCGCGGGTGGCTACACCTTC. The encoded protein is CASSLLVEASAGGYTF.

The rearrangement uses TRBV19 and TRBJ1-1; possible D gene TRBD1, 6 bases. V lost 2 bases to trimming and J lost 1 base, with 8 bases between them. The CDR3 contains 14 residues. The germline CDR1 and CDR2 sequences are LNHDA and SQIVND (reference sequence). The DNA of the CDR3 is TGTGCCAGTAGTATATCAGGGGCGAACACTGAAGCTTTCTTT. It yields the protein CASSISGANTEAFF.

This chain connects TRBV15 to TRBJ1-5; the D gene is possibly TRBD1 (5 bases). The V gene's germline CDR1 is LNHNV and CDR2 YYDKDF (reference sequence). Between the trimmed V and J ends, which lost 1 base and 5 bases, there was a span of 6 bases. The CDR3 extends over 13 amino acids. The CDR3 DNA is TGTGCCACCAGCAGAGGGGGGGATCAGCCCCAGCATTTT. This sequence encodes CATSRGGDQPQHF.

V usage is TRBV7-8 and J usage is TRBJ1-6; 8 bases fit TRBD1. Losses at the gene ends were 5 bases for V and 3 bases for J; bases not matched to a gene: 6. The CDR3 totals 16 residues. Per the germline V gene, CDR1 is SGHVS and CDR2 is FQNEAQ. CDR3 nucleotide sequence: TGTGCCAGCAGCCTCGGACAGGGTGACTATAATTCACCCCTCCACTTT. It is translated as CASSLGQGDYNSPLHF.

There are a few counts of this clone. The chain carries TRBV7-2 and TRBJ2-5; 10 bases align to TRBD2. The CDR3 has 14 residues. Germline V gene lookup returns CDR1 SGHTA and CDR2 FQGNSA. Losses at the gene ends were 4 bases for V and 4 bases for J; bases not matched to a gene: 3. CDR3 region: CASSSGLAAETQYF. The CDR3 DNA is TGTGCCAGCAGCTCAGGACTAGCGGCAGAGACCCAGTACTTC.

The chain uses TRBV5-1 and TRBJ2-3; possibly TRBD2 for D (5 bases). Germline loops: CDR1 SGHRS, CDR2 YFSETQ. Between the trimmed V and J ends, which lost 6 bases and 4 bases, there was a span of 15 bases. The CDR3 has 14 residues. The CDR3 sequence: CASKIGLGADTQYF. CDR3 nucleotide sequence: TGCGCCAGCAAAATTGGCCTCGGGGCAGATACGCAGTATTTT.

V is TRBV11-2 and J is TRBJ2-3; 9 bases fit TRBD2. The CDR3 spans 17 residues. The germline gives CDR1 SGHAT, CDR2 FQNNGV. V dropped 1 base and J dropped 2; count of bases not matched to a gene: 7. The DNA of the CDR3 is TGTGCCAGCAGCTTAGGGCGGGGGGGGTCTACCACAGATACGCAGTATTTT. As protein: CASSLGRGGSTTDTQYF.

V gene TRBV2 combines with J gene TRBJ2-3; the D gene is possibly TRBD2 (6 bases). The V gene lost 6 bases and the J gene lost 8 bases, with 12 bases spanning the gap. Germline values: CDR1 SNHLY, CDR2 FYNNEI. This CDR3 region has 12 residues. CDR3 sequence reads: CASSVRGGTQYF. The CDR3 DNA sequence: TGTGCCAGCAGCGTTAGGGGAGGTACGCAGTATTTT.

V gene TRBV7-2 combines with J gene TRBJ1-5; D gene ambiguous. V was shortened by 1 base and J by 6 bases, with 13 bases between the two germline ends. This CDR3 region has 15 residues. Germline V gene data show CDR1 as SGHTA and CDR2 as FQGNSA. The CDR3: CASSLVGSLGQPQHF. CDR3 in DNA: TGTGCCAGCAGCTTAGTCGGGAGTCTGGGTCAGCCCCAGCATTTT.

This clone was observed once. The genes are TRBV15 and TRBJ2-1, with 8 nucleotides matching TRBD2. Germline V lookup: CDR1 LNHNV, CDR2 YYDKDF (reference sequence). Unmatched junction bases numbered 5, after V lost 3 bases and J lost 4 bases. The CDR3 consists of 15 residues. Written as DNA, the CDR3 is TGTGCCACCAGCAGCTCCGGGACTAGGTACAATGAGCAGTTCTTC. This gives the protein CATSSSGTRYNEQFF.

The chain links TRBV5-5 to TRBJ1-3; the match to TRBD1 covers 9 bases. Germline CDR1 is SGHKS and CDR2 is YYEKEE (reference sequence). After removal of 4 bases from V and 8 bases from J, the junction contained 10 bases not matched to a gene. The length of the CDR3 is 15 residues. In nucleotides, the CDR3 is TGTGCCAGCAGCAGATCCGGGACAGGGCCGTACACCATATATTTT. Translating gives CASSRSGTGPYTIYF.

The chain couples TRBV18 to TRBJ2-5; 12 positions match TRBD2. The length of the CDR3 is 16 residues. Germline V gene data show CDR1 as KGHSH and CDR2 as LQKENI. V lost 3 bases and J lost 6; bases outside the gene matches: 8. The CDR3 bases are TGTGCCAGCTCACCTGCGACTAGCGGGGGAACTCAGACCCAGTACTTC. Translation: CASSPATSGGTQTQYF.

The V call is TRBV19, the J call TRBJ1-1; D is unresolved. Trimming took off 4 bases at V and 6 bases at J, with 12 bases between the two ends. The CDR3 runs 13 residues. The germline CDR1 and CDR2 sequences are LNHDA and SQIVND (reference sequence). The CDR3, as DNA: TGTGCCAGTAGTACCGAGGTTTCCGCTGAAGCTTTCTTT. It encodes CASSTEVSAEAFF.

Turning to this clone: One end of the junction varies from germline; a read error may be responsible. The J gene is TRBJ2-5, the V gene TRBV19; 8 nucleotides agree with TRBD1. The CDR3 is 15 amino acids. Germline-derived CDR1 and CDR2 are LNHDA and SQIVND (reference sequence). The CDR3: CASSPRDRYQGTQYF. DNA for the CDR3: TGTGCCAGTAGCCCTCGGGACAGGTACCAAGGGACCCAGTACTTC.

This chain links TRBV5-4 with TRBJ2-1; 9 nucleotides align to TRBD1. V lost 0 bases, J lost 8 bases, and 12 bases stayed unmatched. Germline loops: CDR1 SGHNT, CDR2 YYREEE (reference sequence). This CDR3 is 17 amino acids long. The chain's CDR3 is CASSLGTGTGSVDEQFF. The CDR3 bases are TGTGCCAGCAGCTTGGGGACCGGGACAGGGTCAGTCGATGAGCAGTTCTTC. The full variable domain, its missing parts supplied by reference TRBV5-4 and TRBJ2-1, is ETGVTQSPTHLIKTRGQQVTLRCSSQSGHNTVSWYQQALGQGPQFIFQYYREEENGRGNFPPRFSGLQFPNYSSELNVNALELDDSALYLCASSLGTGTGSVDEQFFGPGTRLTVL.